One and the same sample provided the 5 T cell receptor beta chains below, sequenced in a study of cytomegalovirus exposure and HLA in healthy donors. The PCR used 60 Vbeta and 13 Jbeta primers. Repertoires were generated with immunoSEQ multiplex PCR, while TCRdb's copy carries only in-frame clones and drops some. The repertoire holds 90,000 to 150,000 clones, with nearly 65% as singletons. The sequencing sample was made of PBMCs. These receptors all stem from a man aged 40-55 years in good health and CMV-seropositive.

The chain combines TRBV6-1 with TRBJ2-7; TRBD1 aligns across 8 bases. Germline-derived CDR1 and CDR2 are MNHNS and SASEGT. The CDR3 is 14 residues long. Trimming cost V 2 bases and J 6 bases; bases outside gene matches: 6. The CDR3 DNA reads TGTGCCAGCAGTGAATTGGCAGGGGGCACCGAGCAGTACTTC. Its protein product is CASSELAGGTEQYF.

J is TRBJ2-1 and V is TRBV7-6; TRBD2 matches at 8 bases. The V gene's germline CDR1 is SGHVS and CDR2 FNYEAQ. V was pared by 0 bases and J by 3 bases, with 10 bases of the junction left unmatched. The CDR3 has 18 amino acids. The CDR3 DNA reads TGTGCCAGCAGCTTAGCCGGCCGCGGGAGGCGAATCTACAATGAGCAGTTCTTC. Its translation is CASSLAGRGRRIYNEQFF. Combining the CDR3 with reference TRBV7-6 and TRBJ2-1 gives the whole variable domain GAGVSQSPRYKVTKRGQDVALRCDPISGHVSLYWYRQALGQGPEFLTYFNYEAQQDKSGLPNDRFSAERPEGSISTLTIQRTEQRDSAMYRCASSLAGRGRRIYNEQFFGPGTRLTVL.

V gene TRBV5-6 combines with J gene TRBJ2-2; D is possibly TRBD1 (6 bases). Per germline, CDR1 SGHDT and CDR2 YYEEEE. Deletions cut 0 bases from V and 3 bases from J, with 12 bases between. The CDR3 is 16 residues long. CDR3 region: CASSLVGTKYTGELFF. As DNA, the CDR3 is TGTGCCAGCAGCTTGGTAGGGACAAAGTACACCGGGGAGCTGTTTTTT.

This chain uses TRBV29-1 with TRBJ2-5, with 14 bases that match TRBD2. J was trimmed by 5 bases and V by 8 bases; bases with no gene match: 7. The CDR3 covers 14 residues. Per germline, CDR1 SQVTM and CDR2 ANQGSEA. CDR3 nucleotides: TGCAGCTTAGGGACTAGCGGGGGCGTTGAGACCCAGTACTTC. Its translation: CSLGTSGGVETQYF.

V and J are TRBV10-3 and TRBJ1-6; possibly TRBD1 for D (6 bases). Germline values: CDR1 ENHRY, CDR2 SYGVKD. This CDR3 spans 15 amino acids. Trimming pared 4 bases from V and 7 bases from J, leaving 14 bases between. The CDR3 nucleotides read TGTGCCATCAGTGTGGGCGGCAGGGGCAATTCACCCCTCCACTTT. Translation gives CAISVGGRGNSPLHF.